What follows are 25 T cell receptor beta chains derived from one specimen sequenced in a study of PD-L1 blockade in urothelial cancer (dated by TCRdb to 2016 to 2017). Libraries were built with the immunoSEQ multiplex PCR assay. Drawn from immuneACCESS, this table holds only the in-frame rearrangements with V and J called that TCRdb kept. Clones are partly lost; checked studies trace under half to an unresolved V gene and leave the rest unexplained. The sample table records 14,000 to 15,000 clones; around 89% of these occur just once. The ten largest clonotypes hold 12% to 15% of the sample. Sequencing was performed on PBMCs, taken around atezolizumab (anti-PD-L1) treatment. These receptors all come from a man aged 65-85 years with urothelial cancer.

The V gene is TRBV28, the J gene TRBJ2-3; D possibly corresponds to TRBD1 (5 bases). The germline CDR1 and CDR2 sequences are MDHEN and SYDVKM. The germline V and J ends were trimmed by 1 base and 3 bases, with 11 bases remaining between them. CDR3 length: 15 amino acids. DNA for the CDR3: TGTGCCAGCAGTTTATACCAGGGTATTACAGATACGCAGTATTTT. Its protein product is CASSLYQGITDTQYF.

V is TRBV5-1 and J is TRBJ1-3, with D possibly matching TRBD1 (5 bases). Looked up from germline, CDR1 is SGHRS and CDR2 is YFSETQ. The CDR3 length is 14 residues. V was trimmed by 7 bases and J by 0 bases, leaving 11 bases between them. The CDR3 DNA follows: TGCGCCAGCTCTGACAGAAGCTCTGGAAACACCATATATTTT. Translated, it gives CASSDRSSGNTIYF.

The chain links TRBV5-6 to TRBJ2-3; D is possibly TRBD2 (7 bases). V lost 2 bases, J lost 6 bases, and 25 bases lay in between. Germline CDR1 is SGHDT and CDR2 is YYEEEE. The CDR3 runs to 18 residues. The CDR3 nucleotides read TGTGCCAGCAGCTTTTTGGGCAGGGGCACTTTGGGAGGGGATACGCAGTATTTT. Its protein product is CASSFLGRGTLGGDTQYF.

The chain is built from TRBV19 and TRBJ2-3; D might be TRBD2 (6 bases). V was cut by 4 bases and J by 2 bases, with 13 bases left in between. The length of the CDR3 is 15 residues. Germline V lookup: CDR1 LNHDA, CDR2 SQIVND (reference sequence). CDR3 in DNA: TGTGCCAGTAGTAGCCCTGGGGGGTCCACAGATACGCAGTATTTT. This codes for CASSSPGGSTDTQYF. Together with reference TRBV19 and TRBJ2-3, the CDR3 gives the full variable domain: DGGITQSPKYLFRKEGQNVTLSCEQNLNHDAMYWYRQDPGQGLRLIYYSQIVNDFQKGDIAEGYSVSREKKESFPLTVTSAQKNPTAFYLCASSSPGGSTDTQYFGPGTRLTVL.

The rearrangement joins TRBV5-1 to TRBJ2-2, with 9 bases lining up with TRBD2. Germline-derived CDR1 and CDR2 are SGHRS and YFSETQ. The CDR3 covers 16 residues. V shed 0 bases, J shed 4 bases, and the junction held 4 bases outside the gene matches. This CDR3 is CASSLASGAFTGELFF. The CDR3 DNA reads as TGCGCCAGCAGCTTGGCTAGCGGGGCTTTCACCGGGGAGCTGTTTTTT.

The V gene is TRBV6-6, the J gene TRBJ2-3, with 10 bases that match TRBD1. V gave up 5 bases and J gave up 2 bases; unmatched junction bases: 1. The germline V gene has CDR1 MNHNY and CDR2 SVGAGI (reference sequence). The CDR3 contains 14 residues. CDR3 sequence: CASSGTGATDTQYF. DNA for the CDR3: TGTGCCAGCAGTGGGACAGGGGCCACAGATACGCAGTATTTT.

The V and J genes are TRBV5-4 and TRBJ2-1, with 8 positions matching TRBD2. The ends lost 0 bases at V and 13 bases at J; junction bases unmatched: 6. Germline V gene lookup returns CDR1 SGHNT and CDR2 YYREEE (reference sequence). The CDR3 runs to 13 residues. The CDR3 DNA sequence: TGTGCCAGCAGCTTGGCCCCGGGACTAGTCCAGTTCTTC. Translated, it gives CASSLAPGLVQFF.

The J gene is TRBJ2-5, the V gene TRBV18; D unclear. Germline V gene data show CDR1 as KGHSH and CDR2 as LQKENI. V was pared by 0 bases and J by 3 bases, with 8 bases between. This CDR3 comprises 14 residues. CDR3 sequence reads: CASSPPQPEETQYF. As DNA, the CDR3 is TGTGCCAGCTCACCACCGCAACCAGAAGAGACCCAGTACTTC.

This chain uses TRBV7-5 with TRBJ1-2; the listed D gene, TRBD1, was not tested against the DNA. TRBV7-5 is classified as a pseudogene. This CDR3 spans 18 amino acids. Written as DNA, the CDR3 is TGTGTCAGAAGCTGCAGGGACACATCAAGGGTAACGTGCTATGGCTACACCTTC. Translation gives CVRSCRDTSRVTCYGYTF.

Only one count was recorded for this clone. The chain employs TRBV10-2 and TRBJ2-1; the D gene is possibly TRBD2 (6 bases). CDR1 and CDR2 from the germline V gene are WSHSY and SAAADI. This CDR3 region has 16 residues. The ends were cut back, 3 bases at V and 12 bases at J, with 24 bases in the middle. The CDR3 spells CASSDSGGRSPRGQFF. DNA of the CDR3: TGCGCCAGCAGTGACTCTGGAGGGCGGTCCCCGAGGGGGCAGTTCTTC.

V usage is TRBV7-9 and J usage is TRBJ1-2; 8 bases map to TRBD1. V gave up 5 bases and J gave up 8 bases; unmatched junction bases: 10. There are 14 residues in the CDR3. Germline V gives CDR1 SEHNR, CDR2 FQNEAQ (reference sequence). CDR3 in DNA: TGTGCCAGCAGCCCCTCCGGGACAGGTGGGGGCTACACCTTC. It codes for CASSPSGTGGGYTF.

V and J are TRBV5-1 and TRBJ2-7, with D possibly being TRBD1 (5 bases). Germline CDR1 SGHRS, CDR2 YFSETQ. Trimming left V 4 bases short and J 1 base short, with 12 bases between. The CDR3 has 14 residues. CDR3 nucleotide sequence: TGCGCCAGCAGCCTGATGACAGAATCCTACGAGCAGTACTTC. Translating gives CASSLMTESYEQYF.

The rearrangement links TRBV6-1 to TRBJ1-1; 8 nucleotides match TRBD1. The CDR3 totals 14 residues. The germline V gene has CDR1 MNHNS and CDR2 SASEGT. V shed 5 bases and J 4 bases; nucleotides not matched to a gene: 6. CDR3 protein: CASSSWTGTTEAFF. In nucleotides, the CDR3 is TGTGCCAGCAGTTCCTGGACAGGGACCACTGAAGCTTTCTTT.

The rearrangement uses TRBV4-1 and TRBJ2-7, with 7 bases lining up with TRBD2. The CDR3 covers 13 residues. V shed 4 bases and J 3 bases; nucleotides not matched to a gene: 3. Germline V gene data show CDR1 as MGHRA and CDR2 as YSYEKL. CDR3 DNA sequence: TGCGCCAGCAGCCCGGGAGGCGGCTACGAGCAGTACTTC. Its protein is CASSPGGGYEQYF.

The chain links TRBV19 to TRBJ2-3; the match to TRBD1 covers 10 bases. Germline CDR1 LNHDA, CDR2 SQIVND (reference sequence). V was pared by 2 bases and J by 1 base, with 3 bases of the junction left unmatched. This CDR3 has 16 amino acids. For the CDR3, the DNA is TGTGCCAGTAGTATACCCGGGACAGGGGGCACAGATACGCAGTATTTT. It is translated as CASSIPGTGGTDTQYF.

V is TRBV11-2 and J is TRBJ2-5; 7 bases are a match to TRBD2. V shed 5 bases, J shed 2 bases, and the junction held 8 bases outside the gene matches. The CDR3 extends over 15 amino acids. Per germline, CDR1 SGHAT and CDR2 FQNNGV. The CDR3 DNA follows: TGTGCCAGCAGCCCCCAAGCGGGAACTCAAGAGACCCAGTACTTC. It is translated as CASSPQAGTQETQYF.

The chain recombines TRBV7-2 with TRBJ2-3, with TRBD2 matching 11 bases. CDR3 length: 15 residues. Unmatched junction bases numbered 7, after V lost 3 bases and J lost 8 bases. Germline-derived CDR1 and CDR2 are SGHTA and FQGNSA. The CDR3 loop is CASSFLTSGGGTQYF. As DNA, the CDR3 is TGTGCCAGCAGCTTCTTAACTAGCGGGGGAGGTACGCAGTATTTT.

The V and J genes are TRBV27 and TRBJ2-4, with 7 nucleotides matching TRBD1. CDR1 is MNHEY, CDR2 SMNVEV, per germline (reference sequence). Losses at the gene ends were 6 bases for V and 10 bases for J; bases not matched to a gene: 9. This CDR3 spans 13 amino acids. The CDR3 DNA is TGTGCCAGCAGAACCGGGACAGAGACTATTCAGTACTTC. It encodes CASRTGTETIQYF.

The chain carries TRBV18 and TRBJ2-6, with a possible D match to TRBD1 (5 bases). Trimming removed 0 bases at V and 0 bases at J, with 12 bases between. The CDR3 covers 18 residues. Germline CDR1 and CDR2: KGHSH and LQKENI. CDR3 amino acids: CASSPPLRGYSGANVLTF. CDR3 nucleotide sequence: TGTGCCAGCTCACCACCTCTTAGGGGCTACTCTGGGGCCAACGTCCTGACTTTC.

V is TRBV9 and J is TRBJ1-5; no clear D gene. Germline lookup yields CDR1 SGDLS and CDR2 YYNGEE. V lost 3 bases to trimming and J lost 6 bases, with 25 bases between them. The CDR3 extends over 18 amino acids. The CDR3 loop reads CASSAIRNRRWCCQPQHF. DNA of the CDR3: TGTGCCAGCAGCGCAATCCGAAACAGAAGGTGGTGCTGTCAGCCCCAGCATTTT.

The rearrangement links TRBV14 to TRBJ2-6; D is undetermined. The germline V gene has CDR1 SGHDN and CDR2 FVKESK. Trimming pared 3 bases from V and 0 bases from J, leaving 21 bases between. The CDR3 runs to 20 residues. This CDR3 is CASSHSWQAKPYSGANVLTF. The CDR3 coding sequence is TGTGCCAGCAGCCACTCGTGGCAGGCCAAACCATACTCTGGGGCCAACGTCCTGACTTTC.

The chain is built from TRBV6-4 and TRBJ1-5; 9 bases match TRBD1. Germline values: CDR1 MRHNA, CDR2 SNTAGT. There are 15 residues in the CDR3. The V gene end was trimmed by 9 bases and the J gene end by 0 bases; junction bases not matched to a gene: 6. The CDR3 sequence is CASSRTGDSNQPQHF. The CDR3 coding sequence is TGTGCCAGTTCTCGGACAGGGGATAGCAATCAGCCCCAGCATTTT.

This clone was found a few times. This chain joins TRBV4-1 and TRBJ2-7; 9 bases align to TRBD2. This CDR3 spans 17 amino acids. With V trimmed by 1 base and J by 0 bases, 7 bases remained unmatched. Germline V lookup: CDR1 MGHRA, CDR2 YSYEKL. This chain's CDR3 is CASSQVVAGVNSYEQYF. The CDR3 DNA reads TGCGCCAGCAGCCAAGTAGTAGCGGGGGTAAACTCCTACGAGCAGTACTTC.

This clone was recorded only once. The chain carries TRBV28 and TRBJ1-2; 8 positions match TRBD1. V lost 3 bases and J lost 1; bases outside the gene matches: 4. Germline V lookup: CDR1 MDHEN, CDR2 SYDVKM. CDR3 length: 15 residues. The CDR3 DNA reads as TGTGCCAGCAGTTTTCCGGGACAGGATAACTATGGCTACACCTTC. This encodes CASSFPGQDNYGYTF.

This clone was seen a single time. The chain joins TRBV13 to TRBJ2-1; 9 bases line up with TRBD1. The CDR3 is 18 residues long. Germline V lookup: CDR1 PRHDT, CDR2 FYEKMQ (reference sequence). Trimming cost V 1 base and J 7 bases; bases outside gene matches: 14. The CDR3 region is CASSLAGGGDRALNEQFF. The DNA for the CDR3 is TGTGCCAGCAGCTTAGCCGGGGGTGGGGACAGGGCCCTGAATGAGCAGTTCTTC.